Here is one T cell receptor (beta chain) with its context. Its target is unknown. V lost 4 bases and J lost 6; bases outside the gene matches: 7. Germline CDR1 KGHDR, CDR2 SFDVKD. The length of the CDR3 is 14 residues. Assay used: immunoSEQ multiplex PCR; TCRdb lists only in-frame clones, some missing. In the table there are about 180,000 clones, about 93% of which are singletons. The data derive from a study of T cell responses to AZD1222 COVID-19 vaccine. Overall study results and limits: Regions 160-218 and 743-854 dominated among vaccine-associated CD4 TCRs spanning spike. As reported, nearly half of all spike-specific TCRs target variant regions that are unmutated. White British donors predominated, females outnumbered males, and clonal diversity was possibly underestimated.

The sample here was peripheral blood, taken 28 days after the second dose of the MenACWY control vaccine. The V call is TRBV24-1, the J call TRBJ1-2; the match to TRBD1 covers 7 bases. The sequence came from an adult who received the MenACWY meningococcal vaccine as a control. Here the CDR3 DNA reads TGTGCCACCAGTGACCACGACAGGGAACATGGCTACACCTTC. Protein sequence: CATSDHDREHGYTF.